The 25 T cell receptor beta chains below come from one sample, sequenced in a study of CD8 T cells in ankylosing spondylitis (dated by TCRdb to 2015 to 2018). Library preparation employed 5' RACE. Sequencing was performed on an Illumina HiSeq 2500. Starting from the raw public reads, TCRdb applied fastp trimming at Q25, assembled clones with MiXCR and retained in-frame beta chains. Rows are unified per CDR3 protein, each entry keeping the most common DNA and genes. The sample data list around 300,000 distinct CDR3 sequences, and less than 25% of these were observed just once. Of the sample, roughly 3.6% is held by the ten largest clones. Sequenced sample: blood, either unsorted or a sorted T cell fraction (not recorded which). These receptor sequences come from a female donor with ankylosing spondylitis or in good health (not recorded which).

This clonotype was found a few times. The chain uses TRBV12-3 or TRBV12-4 and TRBJ2-3, with no clear D. V was trimmed by 6 bases and J by 4 bases, leaving 23 bases between them. The CDR3 contains 17 residues. CDR3 region: CASRIGGGPRIADTQYF. In DNA, the CDR3 is TGTGCCAGCAGAATCGGCGGCGGCCCTAGGATAGCAGATACGCAGTATTTT.

This clonotype has a handful of counts. The chain employs TRBV6-1 and TRBJ2-2; 9 bases map to TRBD1. The CDR3 covers 13 residues. Per germline, CDR1 MNHNS and CDR2 SASEGT. With V trimmed by 10 bases and J by 8 bases, 8 bases remained unmatched. The CDR3 reads CAIPGQGMGELFF. CDR3 nucleotide sequence: TGTGCCATACCGGGACAGGGAATGGGGGAGCTGTTTTTT.

This clonotype showed up just a few times. The chain couples TRBV6-1 to TRBJ2-2; 11 bases fit TRBD2. The CDR3 has 15 amino acids. Germline V gives CDR1 MNHNS, CDR2 SASEGT. With V trimmed by 4 bases and J by 7 bases, 5 bases remained unmatched. The CDR3 protein is CASSGLAGSGGELFF. The CDR3 DNA is TGTGCCAGCAGTGGACTAGCGGGGAGTGGCGGGGAGCTGTTTTTT.

This chain joins TRBV12-3 or TRBV12-4 and TRBJ1-5; D is uncertain. V lost 5 bases and J lost 1, with 15 bases in between. This CDR3 region has 16 residues. The CDR3: CASSPPGGLSNQPQHF. CDR3 bases: TGTGCCAGCAGTCCGCCGGGAGGCTTAAGCAATCAGCCCCAGCATTTT.

J is TRBJ1-4 and V is TRBV30; possibly TRBD1 for D (5 bases). Germline V gives CDR1 GTSNPN, CDR2 SVGIG (reference sequence). V dropped 3 bases and J dropped 3 bases, with 5 bases sitting between them. CDR3 length equals 12 residues. This CDR3 is CAWRGANEKLFF. CDR3 coding DNA: TGTGCCTGGAGAGGGGCTAATGAAAAACTGTTTTTT.

V usage is TRBV18 and J usage is TRBJ1-1; maybe TRBD1 (5 bases). Germline V gives CDR1 KGHSH, CDR2 LQKENI. The CDR3 contains 14 residues. Trimming cost V 8 bases and J 0 bases, with 13 bases left between them. The CDR3 region has the DNA TGTGCCAGCGGGGCTGTGGGGGTGAACACTGAAGCTTTCTTT. As protein: CASGAVGVNTEAFF. The full variable domain, completed using reference TRBV18 and TRBJ1-1, is NAGVMQNPRHLVRRRGQEARLRCSPMKGHSHVYWYRQLPEEGLKFMVYLQKENIIDESGMPKERFSAEFPKEGPSILRIQQVVRGDSAAYFCASGAVGVNTEAFFGQGTRLTVV.

This clonotype has more than one count but fewer than ten. The chain recombines TRBV20-1 with TRBJ1-2; 10 bases line up with TRBD1. The CDR3 sequence is 13 residues long. The junction had 5 bases not matched to a gene; V was cut back by 2 bases and J by 8 bases. Germline-derived CDR1 and CDR2 are DFQATT and SNEGSKA (reference sequence). The CDR3 protein is CSARTGTGVGYTF. CDR3 coding DNA: TGCAGTGCTAGAACCGGGACAGGGGTAGGCTACACCTTC.

In this sample, this clonotype turned up many times. The V gene is TRBV12-3 or TRBV12-4, the J gene TRBJ1-1, with D uncertain. This CDR3 has 13 amino acids. The V end lost 2 bases, the J end lost 3 bases, and 7 bases lay between the germline ends. The CDR3 protein is CASSLKGDTEAFF. Written as DNA, the CDR3 is TGTGCCAGCAGTTTAAAGGGCGACACTGAAGCTTTCTTT.

This clonotype was observed a few times. The chain links TRBV9 to TRBJ2-1; unclear D gene. Trimming took 0 bases from V and 0 from J, leaving 7 bases between them. The CDR3 runs to 15 residues. The germline V gene has CDR1 SGDLS and CDR2 YYNGEE. The CDR3 region has the DNA TGTGCCAGCAGCGTAGTATCCAGCTCCTACAATGAGCAGTTCTTC. Amino acids: CASSVVSSSYNEQFF.

The gene calls are TRBV6-5 and TRBJ2-5; perhaps TRBD2 as D (6 bases). The germline V gene encodes CDR1 MNHEY and CDR2 SVGAGI. There are 14 residues in the CDR3. Trimming stripped 2 bases from V and 3 bases from J, with 10 bases between. The CDR3 here is CASSYGGIEETQYF. The CDR3 nucleotides read TGTGCCAGCAGTTACGGCGGGATAGAAGAGACCCAGTACTTC.

This clonotype was seen a handful of times. The chain combines TRBV20-1 with TRBJ2-7; TRBD2 matches 15 bases. The V and J ends lost 1 base and 4 bases, in that order; junction bases with no gene match: 2. Germline loops: CDR1 DFQATT, CDR2 SNEGSKA (reference sequence). This CDR3 region has 15 residues. The CDR3 DNA is TGCAGTGCTAGAGCTGGGACTAGCGGGAGGTACGAGCAGTACTTC. Translating it yields CSARAGTSGRYEQYF.

The chain has TRBV20-1 and TRBJ1-5; TRBD1 matches at 12 bases. Looked up from germline, CDR1 is DFQATT and CDR2 is SNEGSKA (reference sequence). V trimming: 5 bases; J trimming: 5 bases; junction bases outside the gene matches: 1. This CDR3 has 13 amino acids. The CDR3 DNA reads TGCAGTGCTGGGACAGGGGGCGATCAGCCCCAGCATTTT. It is translated as CSAGTGGDQPQHF.

This clonotype was counted many times. The chain joins TRBV12-3 or TRBV12-4 to TRBJ1-2; D is undetermined. The CDR3 has 12 amino acids. Trimming removed 6 bases at V and 3 bases at J, with 8 bases between. The CDR3 region is CASRGRDYGYTF. Written as DNA, the CDR3 is TGTGCCAGCAGAGGACGGGACTATGGCTACACCTTC.

There are a few counts of this clonotype. As DNA, the CDR3 is TGCAGTGCCATACCGGGAGGGCCTAGGTACGAGCAGTACTTC. It yields the protein CSAIPGGPRYEQYF. The chain combines TRBV20-1 with TRBJ2-7, with 8 nucleotides matching TRBD2. The CDR3 length is 14 residues. The V gene's germline CDR1 is DFQATT and CDR2 SNEGSKA (reference sequence). The J segment lost 4 bases and the V segment lost 6 bases, leaving 11 bases of the junction unmatched.

This clonotype was seen a few times. This chain links TRBV11-2 with TRBJ2-3, with TRBD2 identical over 13 bases. Germline V lookup: CDR1 SGHAT, CDR2 FQNNGV. The CDR3 runs to 20 residues. Germline trimming cut 5 bases from V and 4 bases from J; bases unmatched to any gene: 18. Written as DNA, the CDR3 is TGTGCCAGCAGCCGATTGCGGCTCCAACTAGCGGGAGGGCCCGCAGATACGCAGTATTTT. Its translation: CASSRLRLQLAGGPADTQYF.

This chain joins TRBV5-8 and TRBJ2-1, with 10 bases aligning to TRBD2. The ends lost 0 bases at V and 2 bases at J; junction bases unmatched: 5. CDR3 length equals 17 residues. Germline CDR1 SGHTS, CDR2 YDEGEE. CDR3 in DNA: TGTGCCAGCAGCTTGGCCTTAGCGGGAGGTCCCTACAATGAGCAGTTCTTC. Its protein product is CASSLALAGGPYNEQFF.

This clonotype appeared a few times. The V call is TRBV29-1, the J call TRBJ2-7, with D tentatively TRBD1 (6 bases). V lost 4 bases to trimming and J lost 3 bases, with 13 bases between them. CDR1 and CDR2 (germline): SQVTM, ANQGSEA. The CDR3 extends over 13 amino acids. CDR3 DNA: TGCAGCGTTGTTATCACAGGGAACTACGAGCAGTACTTC. Translated: CSVVITGNYEQYF.

This clonotype was picked up many times. The rearrangement joins TRBV7-8 to TRBJ2-2; D is perhaps TRBD1 (5 bases). Looked up from germline, CDR1 is SGHVS and CDR2 is FQNEAQ. This CDR3 spans 16 amino acids. V dropped 4 bases and J dropped 0 bases, with 12 bases sitting between them. For the CDR3, the DNA is TGTGCCAGCAGCTCAGGGCAAACCGCGAACACCGGGGAGCTGTTTTTT. As protein: CASSSGQTANTGELFF.

The rearrangement uses TRBV5-1 and TRBJ2-3, with D uncertain. V dropped 1 base and J dropped 0 bases, with 9 bases sitting between them. CDR1 is SGHRS, CDR2 YFSETQ, per germline. The CDR3 is 15 residues long. The DNA for the CDR3 is TGCGCCAGCAGCTTGAGCGCGGCTAGCACAGATACGCAGTATTTT. This encodes CASSLSAASTDTQYF.

In this sample, this clonotype turned up a few times. The rearrangement joins TRBV25-1 to TRBJ2-7; 7 bases fit TRBD2. The V and J ends lost 10 bases and 7 bases, in that order; junction bases with no gene match: 19. This CDR3 has 15 residues. The germline CDR1 and CDR2 sequences are MGHDK and SYGVNS. The CDR3 DNA reads as TGTGCCACAGATGCTAGGACGGCTCTGGGGGGGGAGCAGTACTTC. Residues: CATDARTALGGEQYF.

This clonotype was seen a handful of times. J is TRBJ1-5 and V is TRBV7-9; 10 nucleotides agree with TRBD1. CDR1 and CDR2 (germline): SEHNR, FQNEAQ (reference sequence). V gave up 4 bases and J gave up 4 bases; unmatched junction bases: 10. CDR3 size: 17 residues. The CDR3 coding sequence is TGTGCCAGCAGCTCCGGGACAGGGGTTGTGGAGAATCAGCCCCAGCATTTT. Protein sequence: CASSSGTGVVENQPQHF.

J is TRBJ2-5 and V is TRBV3-1; tentative D call: TRBD2 (6 bases). CDR3 length: 16 amino acids. Germline assignment: CDR1 LGHDT and CDR2 YNNKEL (reference sequence). V was clipped by 1 base and J by 4 bases, with 16 bases between them. The CDR3 spells CASSQVYGSPGETQYF. As DNA, the CDR3 is TGTGCCAGCAGCCAAGTATACGGGAGTCCGGGAGAGACCCAGTACTTC.

This clonotype was observed a few times. The rearrangement links TRBV7-6 to TRBJ2-7, with 11 bases matching TRBD2. CDR1 and CDR2 from the germline V gene are SGHVS and FNYEAQ. There are 16 residues in the CDR3. The V and J ends lost 0 bases and 1 base, in that order; junction bases with no gene match: 2. The CDR3 spells CASSLARTSGSYEQYF. Here the CDR3 DNA reads TGTGCCAGCAGCTTAGCGAGGACTAGCGGGTCCTACGAGCAGTACTTC.

This clonotype was recorded a few times. V usage is TRBV12-3 or TRBV12-4 and J usage is TRBJ1-3; D not certain. Trimming pared 5 bases from V and 5 bases from J, leaving 10 bases between. The CDR3 sequence is 13 residues long. The CDR3 bases are TGTGCCAGCAGTCCAAACCGTAGAAACACCATATATTTT. Translated, it gives CASSPNRRNTIYF.

This rearrangement joins TRBV12-3 or TRBV12-4 to TRBJ1-1; 7 bases are a match to TRBD1. Losses at the gene ends were 6 bases for V and 6 bases for J; bases not matched to a gene: 7. The CDR3 runs 13 residues. The CDR3, as DNA: TGTGCCAGCAGAACGGACAGGACTTCTGAAGCTTTCTTT. It translates to CASRTDRTSEAFF.